Following are 5 T cell receptor beta chains from one sample sequenced in a study of blood T cells in healthy people across ages. A sample-barcoded 5' primer and a J-beta primer mix were used in a second PCR of roughly 7 to 11 cycles. TCRdb reprocessed the 5' RACE reads with MiXCR, giving one entry per CDR3 protein. The sample contains roughly 790,000 distinct CDR3 sequences, about 40% of which appear only once. The specimen was blood. The receptors were gathered from an older woman in good health.

Regarding this clonotype: Its ends do not fully match the called genes, so a read error is possible. The chain recombines TRBV25-1 with TRBJ1-6; a weak D match, TRBD1 (5 bases). Per germline, CDR1 MGHDK and CDR2 SYGVNS. The CDR3 has 15 residues. The CDR3 coding sequence is TGTGCCAGCAGTGAACCCTCAGGGTATAGTTCACCCCTCCACTTT. Its translation is CASSEPSGYSSPLHF.

This clonotype has a handful of counts. The chain uses TRBV20-1 and TRBJ2-5; maybe TRBD2 (7 bases). Per the germline V gene, CDR1 is DFQATT and CDR2 is SNEGSKA (reference sequence). This CDR3 region has 18 residues. Trimming pared 3 bases from V and 5 bases from J, leaving 28 bases between. The CDR3 sequence is CSARTQSGTRGTRETQYF. The CDR3, as DNA: TGCAGTGCTAGGACCCAGAGCGGGACACGGGGAACTCGGGAGACCCAGTACTTC.

This clonotype was seen a handful of times. This sequence joins TRBV6-2 or TRBV6-3 and TRBJ2-7, with D possibly TRBD1 on 5 matching bases. V lost 4 bases and J 4 bases, leaving 11 bases between the germline ends. Germline CDR1 reads MNHEY; CDR2 reads SVGEGT. The CDR3 is 13 amino acids. The CDR3 DNA reads as TGTGCCAGCAGTTCCGCAGGGTTATACGAGCAGTACTTC. This translates into CASSSAGLYEQYF.

This clonotype was detected only a few times. A read error may be the cause here, since a much bigger clone is one base away. The chain links TRBV5-1 to TRBJ2-5, with TRBD2 matching over 7 bases. Looked up from germline, CDR1 is SGHRS and CDR2 is YFSETQ. This CDR3 comprises 14 residues. V gave up 4 bases and J gave up 4 bases; unmatched junction bases: 7. The CDR3, as DNA: TGCGCCAGCAGCGCGCAGCGGGGAGGAGAGACCCAGTACTTC. Its translation: CASSAQRGGETQYF.

This clonotype was seen many times. The genes are TRBV20-1 and TRBJ2-4; no clear D gene. The CDR3 is 13 amino acids. In germline, CDR1 is DFQATT, CDR2 SNEGSKA (reference sequence). Trimming took 4 bases from V and 2 from J, leaving 9 bases between them. The CDR3 spells CSATGLPKNIQYF. For the CDR3, the DNA is TGCAGTGCTACAGGTCTGCCCAAAAACATTCAGTACTTC.